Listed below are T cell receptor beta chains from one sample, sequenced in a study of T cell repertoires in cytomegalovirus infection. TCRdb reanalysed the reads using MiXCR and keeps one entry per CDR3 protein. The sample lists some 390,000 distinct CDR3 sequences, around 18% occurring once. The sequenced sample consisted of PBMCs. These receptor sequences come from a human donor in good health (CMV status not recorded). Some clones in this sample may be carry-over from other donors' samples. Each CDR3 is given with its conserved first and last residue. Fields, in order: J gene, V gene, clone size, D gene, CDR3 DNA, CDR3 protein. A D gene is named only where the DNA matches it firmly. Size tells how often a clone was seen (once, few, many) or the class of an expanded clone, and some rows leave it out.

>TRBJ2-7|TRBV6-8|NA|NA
TGTGCCAGCGGGTTTCTCGGGGGCGGAGGGGCCTACGAGCAGTACTTC
CASGFLGGGGAYEQYF
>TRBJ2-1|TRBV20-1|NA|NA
TGCAGTGCTAGAGATCCCCAAACCAATGAGCAGTTCTTC
CSARDPQTNEQFF
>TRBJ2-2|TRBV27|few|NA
TGTGCCAGCAGCCCTGGGACACCGGGGAACACCGGGGAGCTGTTTTTT
CASSPGTPGNTGELFF
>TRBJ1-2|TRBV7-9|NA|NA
TGTGCCAGCAGCTCGTCCCCGGAGGGCTACACCTTC
CASSSSPEGYTF
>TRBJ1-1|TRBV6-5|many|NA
TGTGCCAGCAGTTTCTCTAACCCCCTGTTTGGACAGAGCACTGAAGCTTTCTTT
CASSFSNPLFGQSTEAFF
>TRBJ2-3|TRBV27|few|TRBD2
TGTGCCAGCAGTCTAGGGACTAGCCCAGATACGCAGTATTTT
CASSLGTSPDTQYF
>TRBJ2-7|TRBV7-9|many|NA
TGTGCCAGCAGCGGCGACAGAGACTACGAGCAGTACTTC
CASSGDRDYEQYF
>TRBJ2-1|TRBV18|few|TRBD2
TGTGCCAGCTTAAGCTCCGGGACTAGCGGGAACGATAGCTCCTACAATGAGCAGTTCTTC
CASLSSGTSGNDSSYNEQFF
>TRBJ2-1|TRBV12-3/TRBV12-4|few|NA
TGTGCCAGCAGTTTGTCCTATGGGACCTTCCCCAGTGAGCAGTTCTTC
CASSLSYGTFPSEQFF
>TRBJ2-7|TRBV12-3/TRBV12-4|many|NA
TGTGCCAGCAGTTTGAATAGGTGGAACGAGCAGTACTTC
CASSLNRWNEQYF
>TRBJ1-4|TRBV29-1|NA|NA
TGCAGCGTTGAAATTCGGCCAGATGAAAAACTGTTTTTT
CSVEIRPDEKLFF
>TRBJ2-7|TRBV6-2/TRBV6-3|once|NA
TGTGCCAGCGATGGAGGGGAAATCTCCTACGAGCAGTACTTC
CASDGGEISYEQYF
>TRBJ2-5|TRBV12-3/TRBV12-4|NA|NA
TGTGCCAGCAGTTTCCAGGGAAAAGAGACCCAGTACTTC
CASSFQGKETQYF
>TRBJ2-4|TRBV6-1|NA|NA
TGTGCCAGCAGTGAAATAGCCGGGAACAAAAACATTCAGTACTTC
CASSEIAGNKNIQYF
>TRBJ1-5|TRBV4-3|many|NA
TGCGCCAGCAGCCAGGGGGGGGGCGGTCAGCCCCAGCATTTT
CASSQGGGGQPQHF
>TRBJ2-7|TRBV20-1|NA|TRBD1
TGCAGTGCTACAGACAGGGGAGCCTACGAGCAGTACTTC
CSATDRGAYEQYF
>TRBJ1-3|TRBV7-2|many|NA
TGTGCCAGCAGCTACCAAATGGACGGAAACACCATATATTTT
CASSYQMDGNTIYF
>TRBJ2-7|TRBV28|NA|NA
TGTGCCAGCAAGGTTCGCGACGAGCAGTACTTC
CASKVRDEQYF